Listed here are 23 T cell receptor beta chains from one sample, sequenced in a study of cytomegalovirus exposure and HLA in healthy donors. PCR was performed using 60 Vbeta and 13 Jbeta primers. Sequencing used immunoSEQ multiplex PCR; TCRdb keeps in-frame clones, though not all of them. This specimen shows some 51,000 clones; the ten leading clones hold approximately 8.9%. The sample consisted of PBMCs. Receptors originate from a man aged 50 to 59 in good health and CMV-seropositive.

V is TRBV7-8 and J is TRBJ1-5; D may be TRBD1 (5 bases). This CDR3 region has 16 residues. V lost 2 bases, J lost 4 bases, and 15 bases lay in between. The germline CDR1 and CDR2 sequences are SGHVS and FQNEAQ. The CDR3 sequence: CASSLLSGILNQPQHF. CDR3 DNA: TGTGCCAGCAGCTTATTATCAGGGATTCTTAATCAGCCCCAGCATTTT. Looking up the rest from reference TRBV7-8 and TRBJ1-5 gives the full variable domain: GAGVSQSPRYKVAKRGQDVALRCDPISGHVSLFWYQQALGQGPEFLTYFQNEAQLDKSGLPSDRFFAERPEGSVSTLKIQRTQQEDSAVYLCASSLLSGILNQPQHFGDGTRLSIL.

Here the CDR3 reads CASSWTGDGEKLFF. DNA of the CDR3: TGTGCCAGCAGCTGGACAGGGGATGGGGAAAAACTGTTTTTT. The gene calls are TRBV7-6 and TRBJ1-4, with TRBD1 matching 9 bases. CDR1 is SGHVS and CDR2 is FNYEAQ in the germline V gene. V was clipped by 4 bases and J by 8 bases; unmatched bases: 5. The CDR3 is 14 amino acids.

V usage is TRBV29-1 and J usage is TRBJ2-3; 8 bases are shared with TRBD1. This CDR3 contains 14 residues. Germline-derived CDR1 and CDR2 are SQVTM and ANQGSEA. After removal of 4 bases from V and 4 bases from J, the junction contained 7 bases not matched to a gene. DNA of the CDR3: TGCAGCGTTGTAGTACAGGGGGTAGCAGATACGCAGTATTTT. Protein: CSVVVQGVADTQYF.

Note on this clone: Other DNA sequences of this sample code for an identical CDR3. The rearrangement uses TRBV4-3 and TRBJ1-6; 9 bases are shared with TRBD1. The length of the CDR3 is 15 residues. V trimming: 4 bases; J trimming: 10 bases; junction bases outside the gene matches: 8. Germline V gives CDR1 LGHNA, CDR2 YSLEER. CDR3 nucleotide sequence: TGCGCCAGCAGCCTGACGACAGGGGGACAATCACCCCTCCACTTT. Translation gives CASSLTTGGQSPLHF.

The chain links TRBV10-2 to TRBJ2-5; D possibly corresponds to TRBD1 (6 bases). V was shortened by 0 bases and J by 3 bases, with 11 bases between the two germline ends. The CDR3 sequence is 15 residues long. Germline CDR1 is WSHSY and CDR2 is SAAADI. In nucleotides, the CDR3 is TGCGCCAGCAGTGAGTCGATGGGGGCCGAAGAGACCCAGTACTTC. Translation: CASSESMGAEETQYF.

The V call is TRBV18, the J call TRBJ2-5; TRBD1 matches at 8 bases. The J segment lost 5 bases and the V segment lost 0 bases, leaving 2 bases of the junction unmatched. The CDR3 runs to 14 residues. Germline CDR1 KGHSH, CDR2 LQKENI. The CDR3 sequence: CASSPPNRGETQYF. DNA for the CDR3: TGTGCCAGCTCACCACCGAACAGGGGGGAGACCCAGTACTTC.

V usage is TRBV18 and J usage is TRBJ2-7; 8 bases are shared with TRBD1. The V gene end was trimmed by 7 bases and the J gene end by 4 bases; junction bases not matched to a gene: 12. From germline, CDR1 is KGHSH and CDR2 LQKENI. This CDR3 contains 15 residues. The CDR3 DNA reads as TGTGCCAGCTGCACCGGGACAGGTGGTATGTACGAGCAGTACTTC. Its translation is CASCTGTGGMYEQYF.

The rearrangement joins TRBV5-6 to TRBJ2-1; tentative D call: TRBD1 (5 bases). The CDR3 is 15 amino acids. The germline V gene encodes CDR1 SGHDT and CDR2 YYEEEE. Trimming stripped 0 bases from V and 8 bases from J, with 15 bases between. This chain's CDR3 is CASSLVGQGRHEQFF. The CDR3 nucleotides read TGTGCCAGCAGCTTGGTGGGGCAAGGACGGCATGAGCAGTTCTTC.

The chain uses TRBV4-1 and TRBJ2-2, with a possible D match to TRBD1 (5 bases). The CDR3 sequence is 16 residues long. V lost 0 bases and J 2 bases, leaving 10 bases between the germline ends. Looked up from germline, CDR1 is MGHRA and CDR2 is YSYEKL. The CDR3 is CASSQDPGPNTGELFF. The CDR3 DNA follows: TGCGCCAGCAGCCAAGATCCAGGGCCTAACACCGGGGAGCTGTTTTTT.

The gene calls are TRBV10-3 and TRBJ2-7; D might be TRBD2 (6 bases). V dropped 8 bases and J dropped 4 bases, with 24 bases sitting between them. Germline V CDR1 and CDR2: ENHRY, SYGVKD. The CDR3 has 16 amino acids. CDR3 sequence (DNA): TGTGCCATCGGGAAGGGGAACACCGGCGGGGCTTACGAGCAGTACTTC. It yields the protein CAIGKGNTGGAYEQYF.

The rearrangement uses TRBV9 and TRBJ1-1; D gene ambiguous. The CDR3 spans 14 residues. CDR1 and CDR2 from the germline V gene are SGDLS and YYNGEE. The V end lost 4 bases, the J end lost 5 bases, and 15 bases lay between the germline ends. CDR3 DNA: TGTGCCAGCAGCTACGACACCCTGAGAACTGAAGCTTTCTTT. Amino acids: CASSYDTLRTEAFF.

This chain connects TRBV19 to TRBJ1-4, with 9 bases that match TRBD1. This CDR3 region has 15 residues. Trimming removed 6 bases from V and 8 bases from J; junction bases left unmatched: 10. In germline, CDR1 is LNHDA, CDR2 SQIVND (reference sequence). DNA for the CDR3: TGTGCCAGTAGCTATCGGGGACAGGGAGAGGAAAAACTGTTTTTT. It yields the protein CASSYRGQGEEKLFF.

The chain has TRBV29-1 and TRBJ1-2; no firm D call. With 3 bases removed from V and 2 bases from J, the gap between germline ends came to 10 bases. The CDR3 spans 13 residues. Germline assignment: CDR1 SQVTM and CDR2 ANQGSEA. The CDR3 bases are TGCAGCGTTGAGCGGCGCCACAACTATGGCTACACCTTC. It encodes CSVERRHNYGYTF.

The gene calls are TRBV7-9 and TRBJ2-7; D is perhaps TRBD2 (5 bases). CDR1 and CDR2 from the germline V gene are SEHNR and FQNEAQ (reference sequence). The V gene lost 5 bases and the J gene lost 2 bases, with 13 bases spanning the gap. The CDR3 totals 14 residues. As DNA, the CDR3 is TGTGCCAGCAGCCCTCGGACTTCCCCCTACGAGCAGTACTTC. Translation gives CASSPRTSPYEQYF.

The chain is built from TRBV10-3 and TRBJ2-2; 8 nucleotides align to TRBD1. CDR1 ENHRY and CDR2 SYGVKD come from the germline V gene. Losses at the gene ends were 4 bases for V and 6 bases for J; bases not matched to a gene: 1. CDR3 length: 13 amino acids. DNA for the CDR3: TGTGCCATCAGTGCGACAGGGGCCGGGGAGCTGTTTTTT. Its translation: CAISATGAGELFF.

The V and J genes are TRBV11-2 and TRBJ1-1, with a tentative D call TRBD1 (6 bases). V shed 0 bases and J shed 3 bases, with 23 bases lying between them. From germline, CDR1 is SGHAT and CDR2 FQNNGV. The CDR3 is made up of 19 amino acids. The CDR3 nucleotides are TGTGCCAGCAGCTTAGATTGGGGGACATCTCCTTTCGAAGACACTGAAGCTTTCTTT. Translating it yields CASSLDWGTSPFEDTEAFF. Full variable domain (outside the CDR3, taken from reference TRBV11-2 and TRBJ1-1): EAGVAQSPRYKIIEKRQSVAFWCNPISGHATLYWYQQILGQGPKLLIQFQNNGVVDDSQLPKDRFSAERLKGVDSTLKIQPAKLEDSAVYLCASSLDWGTSPFEDTEAFFGQGTRLTVV.

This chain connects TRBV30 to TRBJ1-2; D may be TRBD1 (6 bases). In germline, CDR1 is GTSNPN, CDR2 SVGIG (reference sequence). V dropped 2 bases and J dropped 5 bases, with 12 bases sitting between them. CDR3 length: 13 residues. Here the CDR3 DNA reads TGTGCCTGGAGTCAGACAGGACTTTATGGCTACACCTTC. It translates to CAWSQTGLYGYTF.

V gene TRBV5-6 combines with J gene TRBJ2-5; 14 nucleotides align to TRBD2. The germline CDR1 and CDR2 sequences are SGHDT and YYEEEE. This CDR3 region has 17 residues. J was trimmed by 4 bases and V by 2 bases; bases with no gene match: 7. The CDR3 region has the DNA TGTGCCAGCAGCTTTGCCGGGACTAGCGGGAGAGGAGAGACCCAGTACTTC. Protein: CASSFAGTSGRGETQYF.

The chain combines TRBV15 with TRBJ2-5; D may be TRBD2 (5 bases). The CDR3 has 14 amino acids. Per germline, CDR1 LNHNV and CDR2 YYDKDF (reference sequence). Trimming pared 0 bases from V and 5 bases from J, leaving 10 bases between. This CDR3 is CATSRDLGEETQYF. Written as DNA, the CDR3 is TGTGCCACCAGCAGAGATCTCGGGGAGGAGACCCAGTACTTC. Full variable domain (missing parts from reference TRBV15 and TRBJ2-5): DAMVIQNPRYQVTQFGKPVTLSCSQTLNHNVMYWYQQKSSQAPKLLFHYYDKDFNNEADTPDNFQSRRPNTSFCFLDIRSPGLGDTAMYLCATSRDLGEETQYFGPGTRLLVL.

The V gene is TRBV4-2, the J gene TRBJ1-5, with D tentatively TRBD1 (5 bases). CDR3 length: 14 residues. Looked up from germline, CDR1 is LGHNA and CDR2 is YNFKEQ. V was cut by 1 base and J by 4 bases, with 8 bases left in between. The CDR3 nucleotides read TGTGCCAGCAGCCAAGGCAGGGTGAATCAGCCCCAGCATTTT. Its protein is CASSQGRVNQPQHF.

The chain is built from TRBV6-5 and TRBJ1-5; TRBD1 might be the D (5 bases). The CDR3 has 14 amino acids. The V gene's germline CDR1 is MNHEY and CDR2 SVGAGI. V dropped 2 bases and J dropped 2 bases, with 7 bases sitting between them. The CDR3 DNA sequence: TGTGCCAGCAGTTACGGGGGGGGCAATCAGCCCCAGCATTTT. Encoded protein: CASSYGGGNQPQHF.

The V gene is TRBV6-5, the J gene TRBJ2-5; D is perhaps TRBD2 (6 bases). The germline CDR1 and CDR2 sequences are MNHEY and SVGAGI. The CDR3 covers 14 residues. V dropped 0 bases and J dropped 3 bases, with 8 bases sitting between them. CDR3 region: CASSYSGGEETQYF. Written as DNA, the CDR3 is TGTGCCAGCAGTTACTCTGGCGGGGAAGAGACCCAGTACTTC.

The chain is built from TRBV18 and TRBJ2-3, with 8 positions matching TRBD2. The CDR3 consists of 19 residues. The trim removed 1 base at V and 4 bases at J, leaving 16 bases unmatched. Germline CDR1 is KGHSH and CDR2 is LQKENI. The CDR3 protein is CASSPQSRTSGSVSDTQYF. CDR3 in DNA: TGTGCCAGCTCACCACAGTCCCGTACTAGCGGTAGCGTGTCAGATACGCAGTATTTT. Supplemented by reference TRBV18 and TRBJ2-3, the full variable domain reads NAGVMQNPRHLVRRRGQEARLRCSPMKGHSHVYWYRQLPEEGLKFMVYLQKENIIDESGMPKERFSAEFPKEGPSILRIQQVVRGDSAAYFCASSPQSRTSGSVSDTQYFGPGTRLTVL.